These 19 T cell receptor beta chains share one sample of origin, sequenced in a study of cytomegalovirus exposure and HLA in healthy donors. PCR amplification relied on 60 Vbeta primers (plus 13 Jbeta primers). Libraries were prepared by immunoSEQ multiplex PCR; TCRdb keeps only in-frame clonotypes and omits some of them. The sample records around 300,000 clones, 72% being singletons. The material sequenced was PBMCs. The receptors stem from a female donor in good health and CMV-seronegative.

The CDR3 here is CASSFGQLYGYTF. In DNA, the CDR3 is TGTGCCAGCAGCTTCGGACAGCTCTATGGCTACACCTTC. The rearrangement uses TRBV5-4 and TRBJ1-2, with D possibly TRBD1 on 6 matching bases. The CDR3 extends over 13 amino acids. V was pared by 2 bases and J by 4 bases, with 9 bases between. The V gene's germline CDR1 is SGHNT and CDR2 YYREEE (reference sequence).

The chain employs TRBV7-5 and TRBJ2-7; the table assigns TRBD2, which was not confirmed against the DNA. TRBV7-5 is a pseudogene. This CDR3 comprises 16 residues. The CDR3 loop is CVRSGTSGIKSYEQYF. In DNA, the CDR3 is TGTGTCAGAAGCGGGACTAGCGGGATCAAGTCCTACGAGCAGTACTTC.

The V call is TRBV6-5, the J call TRBJ2-7; D is ambiguous. Germline V gene data show CDR1 as MNHEY and CDR2 as SVGAGI. V was trimmed by 8 bases and J by 7 bases, leaving 18 bases between them. The CDR3 runs 13 residues. The CDR3 spells CASAMGRAMEQYF. CDR3 coding DNA: TGTGCCAGCGCTATGGGCCGCGCAATGGAGCAGTACTTC.

V gene TRBV19 combines with J gene TRBJ2-5; 8 bases map to TRBD2. Germline lookup yields CDR1 LNHDA and CDR2 SQIVND (reference sequence). V lost 4 bases to trimming and J lost 4 bases; unmatched junction nucleotides: 5. This CDR3 is built from 14 residues. The CDR3 sequence is CASSTTGRVETQYF. The CDR3 DNA follows: TGTGCCAGTAGTACGACCGGGAGGGTAGAGACCCAGTACTTC.

CDR3 sequence reads: CASSDSGLAGDSYNEQFF. CDR3 bases: TGCGCCAGCAGTGATTCGGGACTAGCGGGAGATTCCTACAATGAGCAGTTCTTC. V is TRBV10-1 and J is TRBJ2-1, with TRBD2 identical over 14 bases. There are 18 residues in the CDR3. Germline lookup yields CDR1 WNHNN and CDR2 SYGVQD (reference sequence). Trimming cost V 3 bases and J 1 base; bases outside gene matches: 5.

This clone was observed a single time. The CDR3 reads CASSESVAGTGELFF. The CDR3 DNA reads TGCGCCAGCAGTGAGTCGGTAGCGGGAACCGGGGAGCTGTTTTTT. The V call is TRBV10-2, the J call TRBJ2-2; 8 bases match TRBD2. The ends lost 0 bases at V and 5 bases at J; junction bases unmatched: 2. Per germline, CDR1 WSHSY and CDR2 SAAADI. CDR3 length: 15 residues.

The chain uses TRBV4-1 and TRBJ2-1, with TRBD2 matching 12 bases. The trim removed 6 bases at V and 7 bases at J, leaving 7 bases unmatched. Germline CDR1 is MGHRA and CDR2 is YSYEKL. This CDR3 has 15 amino acids. The CDR3 DNA follows: TGCGCCAGCAGGGCCCTGACTAGCGGGAGTAATGAGCAGTTCTTC. This gives the protein CASRALTSGSNEQFF.

This chain joins TRBV18 and TRBJ2-7; D might be TRBD2 (6 bases). CDR3 size: 15 residues. Germline-derived CDR1 and CDR2 are KGHSH and LQKENI. Trimming took off 1 base at V and 7 bases at J, with 17 bases between the two ends. DNA of the CDR3: TGTGCCAGCTCACCACGGAGGGCAGTTGCTGAAGAGCAGTACTTC. Translating it yields CASSPRRAVAEEQYF.

The chain employs TRBV6-6 and TRBJ1-4; 11 bases line up with TRBD1. The length of the CDR3 is 15 residues. V shed 2 bases, J shed 6 bases, and the junction held 2 bases outside the gene matches. Germline V CDR1 and CDR2: MNHNY, SVGAGI (reference sequence). The CDR3 region is CASSYTGQGDEKLFF. The CDR3, as DNA: TGTGCCAGCAGTTACACGGGACAGGGGGATGAAAAACTGTTTTTT.

The J gene is TRBJ2-7, the V gene TRBV5-4; D unclear. There are 11 residues in the CDR3. Trimming cost V 3 bases and J 3 bases, with 4 bases left between them. Germline values: CDR1 SGHNT, CDR2 YYREEE (reference sequence). CDR3: CASSYNYEQYF. CDR3 DNA: TGTGCCAGCAGCTATAACTACGAGCAGTACTTC.

The V gene is TRBV9, the J gene TRBJ1-2; no reliable D call. Looked up from germline, CDR1 is SGDLS and CDR2 is YYNGEE. The CDR3 length is 15 residues. V was shortened by 4 bases and J by 0 bases, with 13 bases between the two germline ends. The CDR3 spells CASSPREGTNYGYTF. As DNA, the CDR3 is TGTGCCAGCAGCCCCCGGGAAGGGACTAACTATGGCTACACCTTC. Complete variable domain (other parts from reference TRBV9 and TRBJ1-2): DSGVTQTPKHLITATGQRVTLRCSPRSGDLSVYWYQQSLDQGLQFLIQYYNGEERAKGNILERFSAQQFPDLHSELNLSSLELGDSALYFCASSPREGTNYGYTFGSGTRLTVV.

This clone was found a few times. The J gene is TRBJ2-7, the V gene TRBV6-1, with D maybe TRBD2 (7 bases). V shed 10 bases and J shed 4 bases, with 17 bases lying between them. Germline loops: CDR1 MNHNS, CDR2 SASEGT. The CDR3 covers 13 residues. The CDR3 nucleotides read TGTGCCACCCGGGGGCCTAGCGGATACGAGCAGTACTTC. Amino acid sequence: CATRGPSGYEQYF.

The chain carries TRBV6-4 and TRBJ2-2, with D unresolved. This CDR3 has 13 residues. Germline assignment: CDR1 MRHNA and CDR2 SNTAGT. With 6 bases removed from V and 4 bases from J, the gap between germline ends came to 9 bases. CDR3 bases: TGTGCCAGCAGAAACCAACTCACCGGGGAGCTGTTTTTT. It codes for CASRNQLTGELFF.

The rearrangement links TRBV19 to TRBJ2-3; 8 positions match TRBD2. V shed 6 bases and J 0 bases; nucleotides not matched to a gene: 2. The germline V gene has CDR1 LNHDA and CDR2 SQIVND (reference sequence). The CDR3 covers 14 residues. The CDR3 DNA follows: TGTGCCAGTAGATCTAGCGGGAGCACAGATACGCAGTATTTT. It translates to CASRSSGSTDTQYF.

The rearrangement uses TRBV30 and TRBJ1-5; D possibly corresponds to TRBD1 (6 bases). Looked up from germline, CDR1 is GTSNPN and CDR2 is SVGIG (reference sequence). CDR3 length: 14 residues. Trimming pared 5 bases from V and 10 bases from J, leaving 21 bases between. The CDR3 region is CAWGRDISSTPQHF. The CDR3 DNA reads as TGTGCCTGGGGCCGGGACATCTCCTCGACCCCCCAGCATTTT.

This clone was counted only a few times. The chain combines TRBV15 with TRBJ2-7; D is ambiguous. Germline V lookup: CDR1 LNHNV, CDR2 YYDKDF (reference sequence). The ends were cut back, 5 bases at V and 3 bases at J, with 5 bases in the middle. This CDR3 is built from 11 residues. CDR3 region: CATSAGYEQYF. Here the CDR3 DNA reads TGTGCCACCAGCGCCGGCTACGAGCAGTACTTC.

V usage is TRBV6-1 and J usage is TRBJ1-2; 9 nucleotides align to TRBD1. The CDR3 is 15 residues long. In germline, CDR1 is MNHNS, CDR2 SASEGT. Trimming at V came to 5 bases and at J to 3 bases, leaving 7 bases not matched to a gene. This CDR3 reads CASSQETGGHYGYTF. The CDR3 bases are TGTGCCAGCAGTCAAGAGACAGGGGGGCACTATGGCTACACCTTC.

CDR3 in amino acids: CASSLVLAGVVYEQYF. As DNA, the CDR3 is TGTGCCAGCAGCTTAGTTCTAGCGGGAGTCGTCTACGAGCAGTACTTC. The J gene is TRBJ2-7, the V gene TRBV7-8, with TRBD2 matching over 10 bases. The CDR3 has 16 amino acids. CDR1 is SGHVS, CDR2 FQNEAQ, per germline. V trimming: 1 base; J trimming: 3 bases; junction bases outside the gene matches: 6. Variable domain in full (rest from reference TRBV7-8 and TRBJ2-7): GAGVSQSPRYKVAKRGQDVALRCDPISGHVSLFWYQQALGQGPEFLTYFQNEAQLDKSGLPSDRFFAERPEGSVSTLKIQRTQQEDSAVYLCASSLVLAGVVYEQYFGPGTRLTVT.

The chain links TRBV7-2 to TRBJ2-5; unclear D gene. V was shortened by 5 bases and J by 2 bases, with 3 bases between the two germline ends. Germline V gives CDR1 SGHTA, CDR2 FQGNSA. The CDR3 spans 11 residues. CDR3 bases: TGTGCCAGCAGCCAACAAGAGACCCAGTACTTC. It translates to CASSQQETQYF.